The 9 T cell receptor beta chains below were found in one sample sequenced in a study of blood T cells in healthy people across ages (dated by TCRdb to about 2015). Libraries were constructed by 5' RACE. For sequencing, an Illumina HiSeq 2500 was employed. The second PCR ran for about 6 to 12 cycles and used a J-beta primer mix along with a sample-barcoded 5' primer. Using fastp trimming at Q25 and MiXCR clonotype assembly, TCRdb reanalyzed the public sequencing data and kept in-frame beta chains. For every CDR3 protein sequence, its rows merge into one entry that carries the most common genes and DNA. The sample contains about 1,500,000 distinct CDR3 sequences, 28% of them found a single time. The biggest ten clones account for roughly 8% of the sample. Sequencing input: blood. These receptors originate from a woman in her 30s in good health.

As regards this clonotype: A much larger clone is a single base away; this may be a read error. This chain connects TRBV20-1 to TRBJ2-7, with D perhaps matching TRBD1 (7 bases). Germline CDR1 DFQATT, CDR2 SNEGSKA (reference sequence). The CDR3 sequence is 15 residues long. V lost 6 bases and J 3 bases, leaving 21 bases between the germline ends. The CDR3 DNA is TGCAGTGCGGGAGGCACCCGGGACAGTCTCTACGAGCAGTACTTC. Protein sequence: CSAGGTRDSLYEQYF.

This clonotype was counted ten times or more. The chain joins TRBV7-8 to TRBJ1-4; D is possibly TRBD1 (6 bases). Germline CDR1 SGHVS, CDR2 FQNEAQ. V gave up 6 bases and J gave up 11 bases, with 16 bases separating them. This CDR3 has 13 residues. The CDR3 DNA is TGTGCCAGCAGTTCCCAGCAGGGGCAGAAACTGTTTTTT. Translated, it gives CASSSQQGQKLFF.

The rearrangement joins TRBV5-1 to TRBJ2-1, with 8 bases that match TRBD1. CDR3 length equals 17 residues. Unmatched junction bases numbered 17, after V lost 4 bases and J lost 8 bases. Germline CDR1 and CDR2: SGHRS and YFSETQ. CDR3 in amino acids: CASSPGGRTGKKDEQFF. The CDR3 region has the DNA TGCGCCAGCAGCCCCGGAGGCCGGACAGGGAAGAAAGATGAGCAGTTCTTC. Looking up the rest from reference TRBV5-1 and TRBJ2-1 gives the full variable domain: KAGVTQTPRYLIKTRGQQVTLSCSPISGHRSVSWYQQTPGQGLQFLFEYFSETQRNKGNFPGRFSGRQFSNSRSEMNVSTLELGDSALYLCASSPGGRTGKKDEQFFGPGTRLTVL.

The chain carries TRBV28 and TRBJ1-2, with 7 bases identical to TRBD1. Germline V lookup: CDR1 MDHEN, CDR2 SYDVKM. The trim removed 5 bases at V and 2 bases at J, leaving 8 bases unmatched. This CDR3 is built from 15 residues. The CDR3 DNA reads TGTGCCAGCAGTCGATCCGGACAGGCAAACTATGGCTACACCTTC. This encodes CASSRSGQANYGYTF.

This clonotype was detected many times. V and J are TRBV29-1 and TRBJ2-1, with TRBD1 matching 9 bases. Germline V CDR1 and CDR2: SQVTM, ANQGSEA. CDR3 length: 13 amino acids. V shed 4 bases and J 8 bases; nucleotides not matched to a gene: 6. The CDR3 sequence is CSVGGQGGDEQFF. In DNA, the CDR3 is TGCAGCGTTGGGGGACAGGGAGGCGATGAGCAGTTCTTC.

This CDR3 reads CASSVGRRGNTEAFF. The CDR3 nucleotides are TGTGCCAGCAGCGTAGGTAGGAGGGGGAACACTGAAGCTTTCTTT. The chain is built from TRBV9 and TRBJ1-1; TRBD1 is a possible D gene (5 bases). Germline assignment: CDR1 SGDLS and CDR2 YYNGEE. V gave up 0 bases and J gave up 1 base, with 10 bases separating them. The CDR3 covers 15 residues.

The gene calls are TRBV20-1 and TRBJ1-2; TRBD1 might be the D (6 bases). Trimming stripped 6 bases from V and 0 bases from J, with 14 bases between. CDR1 is DFQATT, CDR2 SNEGSKA, per germline (reference sequence). CDR3 length: 14 amino acids. The CDR3 nucleotides read TGCAGTGCCGAACGTGGGGGCCCTAACTATGGCTACACCTTC. Translating it yields CSAERGGPNYGYTF.

CDR3 residues: CASSLLAHNTEAFF. CDR3 DNA sequence: TGTGCCAGCAGCTTACTTGCACACAACACTGAAGCTTTCTTT. The J gene is TRBJ1-1, the V gene TRBV7-6; D is unresolved. V gave up 2 bases and J gave up 2 bases, with 9 bases separating them. Germline CDR1 SGHVS, CDR2 FNYEAQ. The CDR3 runs 14 residues.

The chain carries TRBV20-1 and TRBJ2-5; TRBD2 aligns across 12 bases. CDR1 DFQATT and CDR2 SNEGSKA come from the germline V gene (reference sequence). The CDR3 extends over 17 amino acids. V gave up 0 bases and J gave up 4 bases; unmatched junction bases: 9. The CDR3 loop reads CSARDLTSGSVRETQYF. The CDR3 coding sequence is TGCAGTGCTAGAGACCTGACTAGCGGGAGTGTGAGAGAGACCCAGTACTTC.